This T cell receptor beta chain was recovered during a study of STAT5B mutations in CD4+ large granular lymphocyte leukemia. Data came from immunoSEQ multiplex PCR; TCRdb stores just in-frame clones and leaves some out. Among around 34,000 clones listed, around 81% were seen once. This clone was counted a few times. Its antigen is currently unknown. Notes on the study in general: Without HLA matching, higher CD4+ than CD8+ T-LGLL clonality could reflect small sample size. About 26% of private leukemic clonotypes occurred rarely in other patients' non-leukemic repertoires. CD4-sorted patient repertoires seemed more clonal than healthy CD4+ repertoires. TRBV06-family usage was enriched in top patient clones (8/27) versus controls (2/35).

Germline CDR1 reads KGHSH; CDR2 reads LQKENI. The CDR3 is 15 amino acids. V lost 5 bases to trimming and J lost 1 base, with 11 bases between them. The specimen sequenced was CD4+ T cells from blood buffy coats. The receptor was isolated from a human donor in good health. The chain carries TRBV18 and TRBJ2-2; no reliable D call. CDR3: CASSTRQENTGELFF. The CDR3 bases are TGTGCCAGCTCAACCCGGCAGGAGAACACCGGGGAGCTGTTTTTT.